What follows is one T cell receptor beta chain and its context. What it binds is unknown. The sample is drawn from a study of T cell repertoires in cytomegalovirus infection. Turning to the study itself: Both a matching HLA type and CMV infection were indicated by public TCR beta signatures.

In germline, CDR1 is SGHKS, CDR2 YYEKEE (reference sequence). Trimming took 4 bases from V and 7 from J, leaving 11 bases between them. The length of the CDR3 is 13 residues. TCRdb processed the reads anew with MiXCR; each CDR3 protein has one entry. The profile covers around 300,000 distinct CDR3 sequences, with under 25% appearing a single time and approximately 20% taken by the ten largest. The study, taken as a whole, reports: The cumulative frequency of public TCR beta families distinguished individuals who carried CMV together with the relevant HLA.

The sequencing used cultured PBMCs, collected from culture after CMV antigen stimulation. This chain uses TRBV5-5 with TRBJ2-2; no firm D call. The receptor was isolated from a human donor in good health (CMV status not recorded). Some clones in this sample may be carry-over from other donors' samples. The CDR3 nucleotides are TGTGCCAGCAGCCTCGATCCTTTCGGGGAGCTGTTTTTT. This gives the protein CASSLDPFGELFF.